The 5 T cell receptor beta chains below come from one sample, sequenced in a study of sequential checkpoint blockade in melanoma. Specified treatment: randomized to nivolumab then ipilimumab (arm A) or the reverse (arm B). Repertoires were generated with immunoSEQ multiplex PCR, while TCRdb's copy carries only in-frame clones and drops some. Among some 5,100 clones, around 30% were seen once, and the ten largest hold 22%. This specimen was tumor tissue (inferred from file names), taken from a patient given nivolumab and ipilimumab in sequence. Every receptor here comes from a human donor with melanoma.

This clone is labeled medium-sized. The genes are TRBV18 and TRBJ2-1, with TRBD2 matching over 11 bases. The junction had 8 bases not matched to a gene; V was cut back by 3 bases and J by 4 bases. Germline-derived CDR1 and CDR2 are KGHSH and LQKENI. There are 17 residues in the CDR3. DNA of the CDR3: TGTGCCAGCTCACCTAACGCCGGGACTAGCGGTTACAATGAGCAGTTCTTC. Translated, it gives CASSPNAGTSGYNEQFF.

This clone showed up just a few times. The CDR3 DNA follows: TGTGCCAGCAGTTTCCTTTCGGGCACAGATACGCAGTATTTT. This codes for CASSFLSGTDTQYF. V gene TRBV28 combines with J gene TRBJ2-3; unclear D gene. The germline V gene encodes CDR1 MDHEN and CDR2 SYDVKM. Trimming took off 3 bases at V and 1 base at J, with 8 bases between the two ends. The CDR3 has 14 residues.

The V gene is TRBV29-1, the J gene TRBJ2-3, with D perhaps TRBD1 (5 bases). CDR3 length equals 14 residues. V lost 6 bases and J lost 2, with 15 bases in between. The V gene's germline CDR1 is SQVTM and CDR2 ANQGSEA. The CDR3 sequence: CSVATAQSTDTQYF. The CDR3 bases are TGCAGCGTAGCGACAGCCCAATCCACAGATACGCAGTATTTT.

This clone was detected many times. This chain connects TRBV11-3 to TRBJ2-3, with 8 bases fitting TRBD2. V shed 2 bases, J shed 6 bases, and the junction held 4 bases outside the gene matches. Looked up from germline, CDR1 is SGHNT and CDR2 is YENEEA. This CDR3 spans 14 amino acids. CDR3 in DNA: TGTGCCAGCAGCTTAACGGGGGGGCCCGATACGCAGTATTTT. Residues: CASSLTGGPDTQYF.

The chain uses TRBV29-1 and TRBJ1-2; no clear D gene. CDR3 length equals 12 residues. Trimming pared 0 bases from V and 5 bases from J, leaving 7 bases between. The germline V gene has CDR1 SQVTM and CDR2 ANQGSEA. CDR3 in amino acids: CSVEDLTYGYTF. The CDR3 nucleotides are TGCAGCGTTGAAGATCTTACTTATGGCTACACCTTC.